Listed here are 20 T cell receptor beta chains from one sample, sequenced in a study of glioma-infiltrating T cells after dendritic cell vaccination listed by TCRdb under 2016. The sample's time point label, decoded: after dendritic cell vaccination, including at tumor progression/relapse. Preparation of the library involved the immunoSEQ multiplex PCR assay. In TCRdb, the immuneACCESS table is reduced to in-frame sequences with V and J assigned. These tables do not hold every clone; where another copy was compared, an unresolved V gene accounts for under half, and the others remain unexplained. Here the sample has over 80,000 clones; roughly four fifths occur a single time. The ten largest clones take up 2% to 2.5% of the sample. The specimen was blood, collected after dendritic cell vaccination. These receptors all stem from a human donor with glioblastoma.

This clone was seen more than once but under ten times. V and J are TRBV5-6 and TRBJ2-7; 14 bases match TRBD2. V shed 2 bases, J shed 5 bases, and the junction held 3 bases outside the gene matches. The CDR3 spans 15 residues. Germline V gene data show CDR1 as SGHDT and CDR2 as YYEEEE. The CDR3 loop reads CASSFGLAGGNEQYV. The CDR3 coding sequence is TGTGCCAGCAGCTTTGGACTAGCGGGAGGAAACGAGCAGTACGTC.

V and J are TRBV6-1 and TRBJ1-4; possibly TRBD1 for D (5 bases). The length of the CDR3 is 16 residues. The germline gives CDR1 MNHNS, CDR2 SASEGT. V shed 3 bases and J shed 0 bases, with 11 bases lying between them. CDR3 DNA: TGTGCCAGCAGTGACACAGGCTTTCCAACTAATGAAAAACTGTTTTTT. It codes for CASSDTGFPTNEKLFF.

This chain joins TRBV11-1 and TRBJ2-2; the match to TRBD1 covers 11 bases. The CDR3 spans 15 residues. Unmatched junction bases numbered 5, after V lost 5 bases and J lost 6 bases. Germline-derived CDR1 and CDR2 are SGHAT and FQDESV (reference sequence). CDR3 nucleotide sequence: TGTGCCAGCAGCCCCCGGGACAGGGGGTCCGGGGAGCTGTTTTTT. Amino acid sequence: CASSPRDRGSGELFF. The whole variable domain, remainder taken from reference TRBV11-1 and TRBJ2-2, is EAEVAQSPRYKITEKSQAVAFWCDPISGHATLYWYRQILGQGPELLVQFQDESVVDDSQLPKDRFSAERLKGVDSTLKIQPAELGDSAMYLCASSPRDRGSGELFFGEGSRLTVL.

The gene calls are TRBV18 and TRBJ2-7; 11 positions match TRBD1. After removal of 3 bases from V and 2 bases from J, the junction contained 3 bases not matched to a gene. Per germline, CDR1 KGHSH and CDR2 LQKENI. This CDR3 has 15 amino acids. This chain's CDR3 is CASSPGQGEAYEQYV. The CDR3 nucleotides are TGTGCCAGCTCACCGGGACAGGGGGAAGCCTACGAGCAGTACGTC.

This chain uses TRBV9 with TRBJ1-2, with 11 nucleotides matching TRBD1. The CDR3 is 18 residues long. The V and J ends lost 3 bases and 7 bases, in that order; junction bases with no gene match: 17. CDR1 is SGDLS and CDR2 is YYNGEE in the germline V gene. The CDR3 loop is CASSAGGTGGTLGFGYTF. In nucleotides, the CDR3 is TGTGCCAGCAGCGCTGGCGGGACAGGGGGAACCCTGGGGTTTGGCTACACCTTC.

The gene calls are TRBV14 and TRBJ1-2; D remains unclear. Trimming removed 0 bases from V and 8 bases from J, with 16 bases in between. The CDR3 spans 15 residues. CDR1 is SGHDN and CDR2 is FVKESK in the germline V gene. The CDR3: CASSQERAGLGGYTF. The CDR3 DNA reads TGTGCCAGCAGCCAAGAGAGGGCAGGCCTGGGCGGCTACACCTTC. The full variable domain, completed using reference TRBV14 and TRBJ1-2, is EAGVTQFPSHSVIEKGQTVTLRCDPISGHDNLYWYRRVMGKEIKFLLHFVKESKQDESGMPNNRFLAERTGGTYSTLKVQPAELEDSGVYFCASSQERAGLGGYTFGSGTRLTVV.

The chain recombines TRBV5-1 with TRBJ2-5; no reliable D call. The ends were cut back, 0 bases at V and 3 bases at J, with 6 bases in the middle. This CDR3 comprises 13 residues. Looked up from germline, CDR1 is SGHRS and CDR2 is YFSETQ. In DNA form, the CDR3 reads TGCGCCAGCAGCTTGGTTGGAGAAGAGACCCAGTACTTC. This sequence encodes CASSLVGEETQYF.

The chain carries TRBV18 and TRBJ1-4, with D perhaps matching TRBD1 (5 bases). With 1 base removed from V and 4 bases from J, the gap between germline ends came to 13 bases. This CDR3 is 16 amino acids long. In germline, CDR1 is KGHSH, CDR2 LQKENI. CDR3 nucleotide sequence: TGTGCCAGCTCACCACGACAACAGGACGTTAATGAAAAACTGTTTTTT. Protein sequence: CASSPRQQDVNEKLFF. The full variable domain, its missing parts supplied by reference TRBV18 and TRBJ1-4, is NAGVMQNPRHLVRRRGQEARLRCSPMKGHSHVYWYRQLPEEGLKFMVYLQKENIIDESGMPKERFSAEFPKEGPSILRIQQVVRGDSAAYFCASSPRQQDVNEKLFFGSGTQLSVL.

This CDR3 reads CASSLARENNEQYF. Written as DNA, the CDR3 is TGTGCCAGCAGCTTAGCGCGGGAGAACAACGAGCAGTACTTC. The chain is built from TRBV7-9 and TRBJ2-7; 7 bases agree with TRBD2. Germline V lookup: CDR1 SEHNR, CDR2 FQNEAQ (reference sequence). This CDR3 is 14 amino acids long. V lost 0 bases and J lost 5; bases outside the gene matches: 4.

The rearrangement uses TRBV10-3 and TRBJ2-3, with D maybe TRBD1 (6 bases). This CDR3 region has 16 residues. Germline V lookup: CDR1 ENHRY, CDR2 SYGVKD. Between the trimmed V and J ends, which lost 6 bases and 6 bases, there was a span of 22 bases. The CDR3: CAIRDDPGQGRDTQYF. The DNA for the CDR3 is TGTGCCATCAGAGATGATCCGGGACAAGGAAGGGATACGCAGTATTTT.

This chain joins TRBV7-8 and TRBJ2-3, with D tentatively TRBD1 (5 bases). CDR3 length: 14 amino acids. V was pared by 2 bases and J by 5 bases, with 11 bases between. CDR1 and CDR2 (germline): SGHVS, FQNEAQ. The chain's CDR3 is CASSLSPTVDTQYF. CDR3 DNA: TGTGCCAGCAGCTTATCCCCGACAGTAGATACGCAGTATTTT.

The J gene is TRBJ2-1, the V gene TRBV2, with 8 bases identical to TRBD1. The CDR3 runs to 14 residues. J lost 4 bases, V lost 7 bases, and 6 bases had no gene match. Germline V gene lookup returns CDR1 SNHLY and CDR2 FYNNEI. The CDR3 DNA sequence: TGTGCCAGCACTGGACAGGGTGGGTACAATGAGCAGTTCTTC. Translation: CASTGQGGYNEQFF.

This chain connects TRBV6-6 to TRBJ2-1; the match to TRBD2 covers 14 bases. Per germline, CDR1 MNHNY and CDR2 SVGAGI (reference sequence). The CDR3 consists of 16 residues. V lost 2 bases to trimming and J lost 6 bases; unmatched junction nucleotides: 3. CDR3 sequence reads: CASSYTGTSGSNEQFF. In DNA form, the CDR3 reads TGTGCCAGCAGTTACACCGGGACTAGCGGGAGCAATGAGCAGTTCTTC.

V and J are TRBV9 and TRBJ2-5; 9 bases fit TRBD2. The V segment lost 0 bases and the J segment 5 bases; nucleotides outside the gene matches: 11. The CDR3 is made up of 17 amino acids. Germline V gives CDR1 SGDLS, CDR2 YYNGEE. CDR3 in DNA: TGTGCCAGCAGCGTAGGGGGTGGCGGGAGGGCCGCCGAGACCCAGTACTTC. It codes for CASSVGGGGRAAETQYF.

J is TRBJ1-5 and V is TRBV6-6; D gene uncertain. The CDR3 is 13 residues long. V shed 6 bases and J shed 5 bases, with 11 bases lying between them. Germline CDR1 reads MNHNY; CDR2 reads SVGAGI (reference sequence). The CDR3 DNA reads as TGTGCCAGCAGCAAAGCGGGCCATCAGCCCCAGCATTTT. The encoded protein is CASSKAGHQPQHF.

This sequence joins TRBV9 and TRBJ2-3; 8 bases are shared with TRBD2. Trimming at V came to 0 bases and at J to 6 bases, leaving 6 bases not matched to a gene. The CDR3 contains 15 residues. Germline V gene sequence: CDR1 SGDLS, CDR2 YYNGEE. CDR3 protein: CASSVALAGKDTQYF. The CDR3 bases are TGTGCCAGCAGCGTAGCTCTAGCGGGCAAGGATACGCAGTATTTT. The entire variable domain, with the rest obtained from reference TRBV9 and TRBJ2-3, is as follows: DSGVTQTPKHLITATGQRVTLRCSPRSGDLSVYWYQQSLDQGLQFLIQYYNGEERAKGNILERFSAQQFPDLHSELNLSSLELGDSALYFCASSVALAGKDTQYFGPGTRLTVL.

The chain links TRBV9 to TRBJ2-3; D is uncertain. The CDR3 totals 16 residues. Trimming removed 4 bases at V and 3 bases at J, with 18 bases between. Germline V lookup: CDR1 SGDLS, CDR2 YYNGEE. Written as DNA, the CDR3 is TGTGCCAGCAGCCCCCGGCGGAACGTTGGGACAGATACGCAGTATTTT. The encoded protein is CASSPRRNVGTDTQYF.

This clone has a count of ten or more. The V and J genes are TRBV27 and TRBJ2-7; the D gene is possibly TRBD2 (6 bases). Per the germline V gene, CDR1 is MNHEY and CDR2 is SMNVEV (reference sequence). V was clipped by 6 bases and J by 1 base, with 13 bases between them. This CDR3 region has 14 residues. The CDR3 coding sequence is TGTGCCAGCAGGGAGGGGTACCCATCCTACGAGCAGTACTTC. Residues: CASREGYPSYEQYF.

The CDR3 reads CASSPYTGGTEAFF. CDR3 nucleotides: TGTGCCAGCAGCCCTTATACAGGGGGCACTGAAGCTTTCTTT. The chain is built from TRBV14 and TRBJ1-1; 8 positions agree with TRBD1. The V gene's germline CDR1 is SGHDN and CDR2 FVKESK. V gave up 4 bases and J gave up 4 bases; unmatched junction bases: 5. The CDR3 totals 14 residues.

The CDR3 loop reads CASSHRQGTYEQYF. CDR3 coding DNA: TGTGCCAGCAGCCACAGACAGGGGACCTACGAGCAGTACTTC. The V and J genes are TRBV5-6 and TRBJ2-7; 8 bases map to TRBD1. Germline values: CDR1 SGHDT, CDR2 YYEEEE. Trimming cost V 4 bases and J 2 bases; bases outside gene matches: 5. The CDR3 extends over 14 amino acids.